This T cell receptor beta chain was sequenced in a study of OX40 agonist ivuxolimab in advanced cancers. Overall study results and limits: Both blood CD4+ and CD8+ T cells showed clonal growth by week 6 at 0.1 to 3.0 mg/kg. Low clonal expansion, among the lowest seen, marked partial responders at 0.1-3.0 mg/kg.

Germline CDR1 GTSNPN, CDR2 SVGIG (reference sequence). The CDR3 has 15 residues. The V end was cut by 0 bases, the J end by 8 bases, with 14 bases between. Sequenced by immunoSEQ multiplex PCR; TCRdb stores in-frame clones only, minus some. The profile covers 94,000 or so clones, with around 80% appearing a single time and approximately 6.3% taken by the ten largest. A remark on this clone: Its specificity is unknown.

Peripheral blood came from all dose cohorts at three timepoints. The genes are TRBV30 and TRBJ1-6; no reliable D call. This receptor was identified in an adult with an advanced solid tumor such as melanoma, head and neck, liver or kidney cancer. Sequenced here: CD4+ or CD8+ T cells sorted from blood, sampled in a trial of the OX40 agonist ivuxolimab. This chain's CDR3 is CAWSVGPLVDSPLHF. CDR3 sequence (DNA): TGTGCCTGGAGTGTTGGTCCTCTTGTAGATTCACCCCTCCACTTT.